This T cell receptor beta chain was recovered during a study of blood T cells in healthy people across ages (dated by TCRdb to between 2014 and 2017). Concerning the study at large: In model experiments, roughly one uniquely barcoded TCR beta cDNA molecule per two T cells was captured by template switching. Donors of different ages were randomly distributed across sequencing lanes to avoid experimental bias. For two donors (one aged 18 to 29 and one aged 80 or older), the study analyzed two additional independent replicas of 1 million unique cDNA reads from the same blood draw. The study measured age-related changes in TCR beta repertoire diversity using deep sequencing normalized with unique cDNA molecular identifiers. Donors were grouped into four age groups: young (average 16 years), middle-aged (roughly 40), aged (roughly 67) and long-lived (over 80). What the authors observed across the whole study: Conclusive comparison of naive and antigen-experienced compartments was prevented by the profiling of bulk unsorted PBMCs. Observed TCR beta diversity correlated strongly with the percentage of naive T cells measured by flow cytometry. As age increased, observed TCR beta diversity per million T cells dropped in a roughly linear way, and a significant reduction was already evident by age 40. Estimates of total diversity based on one million sequenced T cells were regarded as lower bounds and as underestimates. The CMV infection status of donors was not known, potentially confounding age-related changes in expanded clonotypes. The long-lived group showed more naive CD4+ T cells, fewer expanded clones and increased TCR diversity than the aged group, suggesting age selection.

Taken from cysteine to phenylalanine, the CDR3 has 13 residues. Just the 39-base CDR3 DNA is kept, in frame starting at base 1. CDR1 MDHEN and CDR2 SYDVKM are derived from the germline V gene. Relative to germline, V is 6 bases shorter and J is 5 bases shorter, with 10 bases between their ends. Donors were 39 systemically healthy Caucasian individuals from Russia aged roughly 6 to 90 years. Each donor gave ten milliliters of peripheral blood, collected into EDTA-treated Vacutainer tubes. Ficoll-Paque density-gradient centrifugation was used to isolate PBMCs, with at least 6.5 million per sample. Trizol reagent was used to extract total RNA from PBMCs, with at least 5.5 micrograms per sample. For every donor, flow cytometry on a PBMC aliquot measured the percentage of naive CD45RAhigh/CD27high T cells. This clonotype was counted once. Its antigen remains unidentified. Base qualities are not provided; no much larger clone lies one nucleotide away. One read gives only weak evidence.

The library was generated by 5' RACE. The instrument given in TCRdb is Illumina HiSeq 2500. The second PCR ran for about 6 to 12 cycles and used a J-beta primer mix along with a sample-barcoded 5' primer. Each TCR beta cDNA molecule received a unique molecular identifier from a template-switch 5' adaptor carrying 12 random nucleotides. Each sample yielded at least 2.5 million CDR3-containing paired-end reads. First-strand cDNA was synthesized from all RNA with the Mint cDNA synthesis kit, primed by a TRBC-specific oligonucleotide. After uracil-DNA glycosylase treatment, a first 18-cycle PCR used universal primers M1SS and BC2_uni_R on all cDNA. In the source study's methods: Normalization of each sample was performed by random selection of 1 million high-quality reads, each carrying a distinct molecular identifier. Reads with shared molecular identifiers were discarded instead of being binned into consensus sequences. CDR3 identification, clonotype clustering and error correction used MiTCR with a Q25 quality threshold and the strictest error-elimination algorithm. A nonparametric unseen species model with Euler transformation was used to estimate a lower bound on total TCR beta diversity. TCRdb ran its own pipeline on the public reads, namely fastp trimming at Q25 and MiXCR clone calling, and kept in-frame beta chains. Rows are combined by CDR3 protein, so each entry shows the most common genes and DNA. The V and J calls were not made by the authors but by TCRdb's processing. The sample table holds roughly 800,000 distinct CDR3 sequences, of which about 55% were seen once. The ten largest clonotypes hold approximately 40% of the sample.

The TCR was taken from a man at least 80 years old in good health. Recombination joined TRBV28 with TRBJ2-2; the D gene is not confidently resolved. Material for sequencing was blood. The CDR3 amino acid sequence is: CASSLRHTGELFF. Here is the DNA: TGTGCCAGCAGCCTCCGTCATACCGGGGAGCTGTTTTTT.